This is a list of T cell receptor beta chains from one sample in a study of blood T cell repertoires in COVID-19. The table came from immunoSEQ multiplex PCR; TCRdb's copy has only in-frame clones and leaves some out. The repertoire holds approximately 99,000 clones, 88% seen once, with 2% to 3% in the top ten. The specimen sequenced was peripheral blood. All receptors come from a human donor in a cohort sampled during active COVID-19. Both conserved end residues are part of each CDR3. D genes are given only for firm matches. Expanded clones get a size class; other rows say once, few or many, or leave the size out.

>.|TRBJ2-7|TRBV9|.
CASSVSGGAGEQYF
TGTGCCAGCAGCGTATCAGGAGGGGCCGGCGAGCAGTACTTC
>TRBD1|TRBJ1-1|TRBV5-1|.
CASGQGGAGNTEAFF
TGCGCCAGCGGCCAAGGGGGCGCCGGGAACACTGAAGCTTTCTTT
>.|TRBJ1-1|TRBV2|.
CASRDSYINTEAFF
TGTGCCAGCAGGGACTCGTACATCAACACTGAAGCTTTCTTT
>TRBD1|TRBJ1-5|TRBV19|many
CASKEGTGRNQPQHF
TGTGCCAGTAAAGAAGGGACAGGCCGCAATCAGCCCCAGCATTTT
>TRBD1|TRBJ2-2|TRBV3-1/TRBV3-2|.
CASSRTGADGELFF
TGTGCCAGCAGCCGGACAGGGGCAGACGGGGAGCTGTTTTTT
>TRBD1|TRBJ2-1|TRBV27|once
CASSYRQGGEQFF
TGTGCCAGCAGTTACCGACAGGGCGGTGAGCAGTTCTTC
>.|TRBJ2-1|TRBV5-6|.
CASSLGANEQFF
TGTGCCAGCAGCTTGGGGGCGAATGAGCAGTTCTTC
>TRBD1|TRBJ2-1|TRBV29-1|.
CSVEGATGTGVYNEQFF
TGCAGCGTTGAAGGCGCTACGGGGACAGGGGTTTACAATGAGCAGTTCTTC
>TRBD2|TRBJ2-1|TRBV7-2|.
CASSLGGSGSHNEQFF
TGTGCCAGCAGCTTAGGTGGTAGCGGGAGTCATAATGAGCAGTTCTTC
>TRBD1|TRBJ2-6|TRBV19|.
CASWTGDGANVLTF
TGTGCCAGTTGGACAGGGGATGGGGCCAACGTCCTGACTTTC
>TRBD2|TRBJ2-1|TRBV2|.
CASRRTSGLNNEQFF
TGTGCCAGCAGACGGACTAGCGGGCTTAACAATGAGCAGTTCTTC
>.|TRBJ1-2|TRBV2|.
CASSVLRGGYTF
TGTGCCAGCAGTGTTCTACGGGGTGGCTACACCTTC
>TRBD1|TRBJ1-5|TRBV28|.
CASSAPGTGGQPQHF
TGTGCCAGCAGTGCCCCCGGGACAGGGGGTCAGCCCCAGCATTTT
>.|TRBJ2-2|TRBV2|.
CASGRTVPGELFF
TGTGCCAGCGGGAGGACCGTCCCCGGGGAGCTGTTTTTT
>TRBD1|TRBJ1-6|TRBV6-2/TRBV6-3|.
CASSFSGQGKVSYNSPLHF
TGTGCCAGCAGTTTCTCGGGACAGGGGAAGGTCTCCTATAATTCACCCCTCCACTTT
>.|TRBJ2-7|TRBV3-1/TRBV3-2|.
CASSQGGLYEQYF
TGTGCCAGCAGCCAAGGGGGACTCTACGAGCAGTACTTC
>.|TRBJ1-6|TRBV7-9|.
CASSLGGGSPLHF
TGTGCCAGCAGCTTAGGGGGAGGTTCACCCCTCCACTTT
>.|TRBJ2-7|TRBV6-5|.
CASRQTGDYEQYF
TGTGCCAGCAGACAAACAGGAGACTACGAGCAGTACTTC
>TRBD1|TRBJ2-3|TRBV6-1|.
CASSEMTGIDTQYF
TGTGCCAGCAGTGAAATGACAGGGATCGATACGCAGTATTTT
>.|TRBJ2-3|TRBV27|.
CASRDNTDTQYF
TGTGCCAGCCGGGACAACACAGATACGCAGTATTTT
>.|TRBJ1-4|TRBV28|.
CASSLSGGKLFF
TGTGCCAGCAGTTTATCCGGGGGGAAACTGTTTTTT